This TCR beta chain was recovered during a study of cytomegalovirus exposure and HLA in healthy donors. Regarding the study as a whole: It is likely that the observed cluster of highly shared sequence variants was a sequencing artifact. What TCR beta sequences reportedly achieved was accurate prediction of HLA-A and HLA-B alleles in most subjects. When analyzed later, a missense DCLRE1C variant was found to be linked to TCR beta V- and J-gene trimming. The study recorded 150 to 200 TCR beta chains that were cytomegalovirus-associated.

Germline values: CDR1 SGHRS, CDR2 YFSETQ. The V gene lost 4 bases and the J gene lost 0 bases, with 16 bases spanning the gap. This CDR3 has 16 amino acids. PCR employed 60 Vbeta and 13 Jbeta primers. Sequencing was performed with immunoSEQ multiplex PCR; in TCRdb, only in-frame clones are kept and a portion is missing. The sample holds about 170,000 clones; around two thirds are singletons and the top ten take around 3%. This clone was detected only a few times. Its antigen is unknown. Sequenced input: PBMCs. The clonotype originates from a man in his forties or fifties in good health and CMV-seronegative. The chain carries TRBV5-1 and TRBJ2-5; weak D call: TRBD2 (5 bases). The CDR3 DNA sequence: TGCGCCAGCAGCCCGTCACTAGGATTGAACCAAGAGACCCAGTACTTC. It translates to CASSPSLGLNQETQYF.